This TCR beta chain was recovered during a study of identical twins. Study-wide points: Fewer insertions marked abundant cord blood beta clonotypes; young adult naive trended weakly, memory not at all. Out-of-frame sharing of TCR alpha in monozygotic twins was underestimated by models.

This clonotype was seen many times. Antigen unknown. One entry per CDR3 protein, called by TCRdb with MiXCR from the 5' RACE reads. The sample consists of 350,000 to 450,000 distinct CDR3 sequences, about a fifth of them appearing once. Germline-derived CDR1 and CDR2 are SGHTS and YDEGEE. Trimming removed 1 base at V and 2 bases at J, with 9 bases between. The CDR3 spans 14 residues. Input material: naive T cells sorted from blood. This sequence originates from a man aged 50-59 years in good health. V and J are TRBV5-8 and TRBJ1-2; D unclear. The chain's CDR3 is CASSLSGINYGYTF. The CDR3 DNA sequence: TGTGCCAGCAGCTTGTCAGGAATCAACTATGGCTACACCTTC.